Here is one TCR beta chain with its context. This entry comes from a study of blood T cell repertoires in COVID-19. The repertoire was sequenced with immunoSEQ multiplex PCR; TCRdb's copy has only in-frame clones and lacks some. Found here are 55,000 to 80,000 clones, around 88% of them singletons; the top ten hold 5% to 6.5%. The CDR3 has 16 amino acids. Germline V gene sequence: CDR1 LGHNT, CDR2 FRNRAP. Trimming removed 6 bases from V and 7 bases from J; junction bases left unmatched: 13. Source material: peripheral blood. The clonotype was recovered from a man aged 50 or older with active COVID-19. This chain connects TRBV12-5 to TRBJ2-7; TRBD2 matches at 12 bases. The CDR3 spells CASGRIRLAGAGEQYF. CDR3 sequence (DNA): TGTGCTAGTGGCCGGATCCGACTAGCGGGAGCTGGAGAGCAGTACTTC.